This TCR beta chain was obtained from a study of T cells expressing NK-cell markers. The overall study: There were seven HCMV-seropositive donors and one seronegative donor among the eight sequenced.

UMIs were included in TCR beta cDNA generated by 5'RACE template switching. Reprocessing the 5' RACE reads, TCRdb reports a single entry for every CDR3 protein and omits DNA. This repertoire includes a few hundred thousand distinct CDR3 sequences. Study conclusions and caveats: Researchers report these clonotypes also headed the CD3+CD56-NKG2C+ fraction in a handful of donors. In 6 or 7 donors, dominant NKG2C+ clonotypes were about 1.0-7.0% of CD8+ T cells.

Notes on this clonotype: The antigen remains undetermined.

The CDR3 length is 16 residues. Sequenced material: blood T cells: a sorted CD56 or NKG2C T cell subset, CD4+ or CD8+ T cells, or bulk PBMC T cells (not recorded which). The clonotype originates from a young man in good health. V and J are TRBV12-3 or TRBV12-4 and TRBJ2-2; TCRdb's D gene call, TRBD1, goes unchecked for lack of DNA. CDR3 region: CASSREGTGTTGELFF.